One T cell receptor (beta chain) is described in this entry. The target of this receptor is not known. The CDR3, from cysteine to phenylalanine, totals 13 residues. No DNA accompanies this entry. CDR1 and CDR2 are drawn from the germline V gene: ENHRY, SYGVKD. The library was made by 5' RACE. Each TCR library was prepared from about 4,000 ng of total RNA. cDNA was synthesized with SMARTScribe reverse transcriptase in eight separate reactions per sample. During cDNA synthesis, unique molecular identifiers containing a 6-nucleotide sample barcode were introduced by template switching. TCRalpha and TCRbeta cDNA was amplified by two nested PCRs of 16 and 9 cycles, with bead purification after each PCR. Before amplification, cDNA was treated with uracil DNA-glycosylase and purified using the QIAquick PCR purification kit. The second PCR added Illumina TruSeq-compatible adapters along with sample-specific barcodes. TapeStation and Qubit were used to check library quality and concentration, and about 5 ng of each library was pooled. Pooled libraries were sequenced on an Illumina HiSeq2500 single-index Rapid Run with 2 x 100 bp reads and custom sequencing primers. The source study handled its data this way. MiGEC version 1.2.6 was used for UMI-based consensus assembly to correct PCR and sequencing errors. MiXCR version 2.1.1 handled V(D)J alignment, clonotype assembly and CDR3 extraction. To normalise gene usage, clonotype sharing and MAIT/NKT TCR abundance, the top 1000, 10 000 and 20 000 clonotypes in each sample were analysed. Diversity was computed as the inverse Simpson index with the vegan R package after downsampling to 27 000 UMIs. Paired Mann-Whitney U tests on discordant twin pairs were used, with Benjamini-Hochberg multiple-testing correction. The reads, reprocessed by TCRdb, yield one row per CDR3 protein sequence and no DNA. The V and J calls shown here were made by TCRdb, not taken from the authors' results. This sample's table lists nearly 450,000 distinct CDR3 sequences. Approximately 2.4% of the sample is taken by the ten largest.

The source of the sample is a study of monozygotic twins with inflammatory bowel disease (dated by TCRdb to between 2019 and 2020). About the full investigation: The full study comprised some 30 monozygotic twin pairs: nine German pairs (four IBD-concordant, five IBD-discordant) and 19 IBD-discordant Danish pairs. Each individual had, on average, about 151 000 unique TCRalpha sequences and 181 000 unique TCRbeta sequences available for analysis. Disease-associated traits were sought mainly through comparisons between IBD patients and their genetically identical healthy co-twins within discordant pairs.

Results the study describes overall, beyond this receptor: Background noise and inter-individual variability may have been introduced into the repertoires by the differing immunosuppressive treatments among patients. The results gave no support for a single strong signal or clonotype linked to IBD. Repertoire similarity did not differ between concordant and discordant twins, which could be due to limited statistical power. The analysis was unable to tell different T cell subtypes apart. TCRbeta repertoire diversity, by inverse Simpson index, was decreased in IBD patients compared with their healthy co-twins. Compared with healthy twins, IBD patients shared fewer clonotypes with other individuals, and the difference was most pronounced in patients with signs of disease activity.

An approximately 2.5 ml peripheral blood sample was drawn into PAXgene tubes per donor and stored at -80°C. Without any T cell sorting, total RNA was extracted from whole blood using the PAXgene blood miRNA kit on an automated QIAcube. Peripheral blood from monozygotic twin pairs concordant or discordant for inflammatory bowel disease was subjected to deep TCRalpha and TCRbeta repertoire profiling with unique molecular barcoding. Smoking habits were recorded for all twin pairs, and individuals were classified as current, former or never smokers. The source material was blood. Recombination joined TRBV10-3 with TRBJ1-2; TCRdb's D call, TRBD1, is unchecked because there is no DNA. The sequence was collected from a human donor with ulcerative colitis or Crohn's disease, or a healthy co-twin of an affected twin (not recorded which). CDR3 sequence: CAISSDRADGYTF.